This T cell receptor beta chain was recovered during a study of blood T cell repertoires in COVID-19. Study background: T cells, B-cell-depleted T cells, or PBMCs supplied cDNA or gDNA.

The table came from immunoSEQ multiplex PCR; TCRdb's copy has only in-frame clones and leaves some out. The data show roughly 200,000 clones, with approximately 89% seen just once and approximately 2.5% held by the top ten. Germline V gene sequence: CDR1 LGHNA, CDR2 YNFKEQ. The CDR3 sequence is 18 residues long. Trimming removed 0 bases from V and 0 bases from J; junction bases left unmatched: 7. This clone was detected only a few times. Study members were between about 18 and 90 years old and lived in 25 or so US regions. The sequencing sample was made of PBMCs or T cells enriched from blood (not recorded which). The receptor comes from a woman aged 35 to 49 with acute COVID-19. The gene calls are TRBV4-2 and TRBJ2-3; 9 bases are shared with TRBD2. The DNA for the CDR3 is TGTGCCAGCAGCCAAGAGACTAGCGGAGATTCTAGCACAGATACGCAGTATTTT. Amino acid sequence: CASSQETSGDSSTDTQYF.